These T cell receptor beta chains were read from a single sample in a study of CD8 T cells in Susac syndrome. One entry per CDR3 protein, called by TCRdb with MiXCR from the immunoSEQ multiplex PCR reads. Here the sample spans roughly 120,000 distinct CDR3 sequences, 85% to 95% being singletons. Sequencing input: CD4+ T cells from PBMCs. Every receptor here comes from a human donor with multiple sclerosis. Each CDR3 is given with its conserved first and last residue. A D gene is named only where the DNA matches it firmly. Part of the rows lack a size; the others show once, few, many or a class for expanded clones.

clone size	D gene	V gene	J gene	CDR3 DNA	CDR3 protein
NA	NA	TRBV28	TRBJ1-1	TGTGCCAGCAGTTTGTCGGGCCCTACGGGCCCTGAAGCTTTCTTT	CASSLSGPTGPEAFF
NA	TRBD1	TRBV29-1	TRBJ2-6	TGCAGCGTGTTTGGAGACAGGGCTGGGGGGGCCAACGTCCTGACTTTC	CSVFGDRAGGANVLTF
once	TRBD2	TRBV9	TRBJ2-1	TGTGCCAGCAGCGTAGTTGCGGGGGGGTACAATGAGCAGTTCTTC	CASSVVAGGYNEQFF
NA	NA	TRBV5-4	TRBJ2-2	TGTGCCAGCAGCCCGCTGGGAGCAGGCGCACCCGGGGAGCTGTTTTTT	CASSPLGAGAPGELFF
once	NA	TRBV12-3/TRBV12-4	TRBJ2-3	TGTGCCAGCATTATGACGGGCACAGATACGCAGTATTTT	CASIMTGTDTQYF
NA	NA	TRBV2	TRBJ1-4	TGTGCCAGCAGTGGTGTGGGACATTCGGCCAAACTGTTTTTT	CASSGVGHSAKLFF
once	TRBD1	TRBV29-1	TRBJ1-1	TGCCTGGTCGTGGCAGGGGGCGAGAGGGCTTTCTTT	CLVVAGGERAFF
NA	NA	TRBV11-1	TRBJ2-5	TGTGCCAGCAGCTTCGTAGCCCAAGAGACCCAGTACTTC	CASSFVAQETQYF
once	NA	TRBV6-1	TRBJ1-5	TGTGCCAGCAGTGGAGGAAGGGATCGCAATCAGCCCCAGCATTTT	CASSGGRDRNQPQHF
NA	TRBD2	TRBV6-6	TRBJ2-5	TGTGCCAGCACCTGGGGAGGGGAGACCCAGTACTTC	CASTWGGETQYF
NA	NA	TRBV19	TRBJ1-5	TGTGCCAGTAGTATAGCGGTGAGAAATCAGCCCCAGCATTTT	CASSIAVRNQPQHF
NA	NA	TRBV28	TRBJ1-5	TGTGCCAGCAGTTGGGTCTTTTTGATTAGCAATCAGCCCCAGCATTTT	CASSWVFLISNQPQHF
NA	NA	TRBV2	TRBJ2-1	TGTGCCAGCAGTGGGGACTACAATGAGCAGTTCTTC	CASSGDYNEQFF
once	TRBD1	TRBV6-5	TRBJ1-4	TGTGCCAGCAGTTACAGGATTGGACAGGCGGAACTGTTTTTT	CASSYRIGQAELFF
NA	NA	TRBV2	TRBJ1-5	TGTGCCAGCAGTGATCGGGCTAATCAGCCCCAGCATTTT	CASSDRANQPQHF
NA	NA	TRBV11-2	TRBJ1-1	TGTGCCAGCAGCTTAGGACAGATTGAAGCTTTCTTT	CASSLGQIEAFF
NA	TRBD1	TRBV20-1	TRBJ2-5	TGCAGTGCTAAAGGACAGGTGGAGACCCAGTACTTC	CSAKGQVETQYF
NA	NA	TRBV30	TRBJ2-6	TGTGCCTGGAGTGTAAAAGTGGTGGCCAACGTCCTGACTTTC	CAWSVKVVANVLTF
NA	NA	TRBV12-3/TRBV12-4	TRBJ1-1	TGTGCCAGCAGTTCAGGAGGGGCTCCGAACACTGAAGCTTTCTTT	CASSSGGAPNTEAFF
NA	TRBD2	TRBV5-6	TRBJ2-2	TGTGCCAGCAGTCCCGGGACTAGATTTTCCGGGGAGCTGTTTTTT	CASSPGTRFSGELFF
NA	NA	TRBV2	TRBJ2-1	TGTGCCAGCGTGGACGGGGCGTTTTCCTACAATGAGCAGTTCTTC	CASVDGAFSYNEQFF
NA	NA	TRBV6-5	TRBJ1-1	TGTGCCAGCAGCTGGGGGTTGGACACTGAAGCTTTCTTT	CASSWGLDTEAFF
NA	NA	TRBV9	TRBJ1-1	TGTGCCAGCAGCCCCCGCGGGGAGGAGGCTGAAGCTTTCTTT	CASSPRGEEAEAFF
once	TRBD2	TRBV20-1	TRBJ2-1	TGCAGTGCTAGAAAATCGGGACTACGAATGGACAATGAGCAGTTCTTC	CSARKSGLRMDNEQFF
NA	NA	TRBV13	TRBJ1-1	TGTGCCAGCAGCTTAGGGGCGTGGGGCACTGAAGCTTTCTTT	CASSLGAWGTEAFF
NA	TRBD1	TRBV6-5	TRBJ1-6	TGTGCCAGCAGGATCGGGGACAGGGATTCACCCCTCCACTTT	CASRIGDRDSPLHF
few	TRBD1	TRBV6-5	TRBJ2-7	TGTGCCAGCAGTTACTCTGGGGACAGTTCCTACGAGCAGTACTTC	CASSYSGDSSYEQYF
NA	NA	TRBV19	TRBJ1-4	TGTGCCAGTACCACAGGGAATATACGGGCCGAAAAACTGTTTTTT	CASTTGNIRAEKLFF
NA	NA	TRBV6-2/TRBV6-3	TRBJ1-1	TGTGCCAGCAGTTACCTGGAGGCTAACACTGAAGCTTTCTTT	CASSYLEANTEAFF
NA	TRBD1	TRBV7-2	TRBJ1-1	TGTGCCAGCAGCTTAGGCCCAGGGGGACCTGAAGCTTTCTTT	CASSLGPGGPEAFF
NA	NA	TRBV28	TRBJ1-4	TGTGCCAGCCACTCCGGAGGGGATGAAAAACTGTTTTTT	CASHSGGDEKLFF
NA	TRBD1	TRBV20-1	TRBJ2-7	TGCGGAACCCCGGGACAGAAAGCCTACGAGCAGTACTTC	CGTPGQKAYEQYF
few	NA	TRBV28	TRBJ1-2	TGTGCCAGCAGTTCGGGGGGAGCGTCCTATGGCTACACCTTC	CASSSGGASYGYTF
NA	TRBD1	TRBV7-9	TRBJ1-6	TGTGCCAGCAGCTTAGGGGACAGGGATAATTCACCCCTCCATTTT	CASSLGDRDNSPLHF
once	NA	TRBV3-1	TRBJ1-6	TGTGCCAGCAGCCAAGACAGGGCGGATTCACCCCTCCACTTT	CASSQDRADSPLHF
NA	TRBD1	TRBV14	TRBJ2-2	TGTGCCAGCAGCTATGGACAGGGGGCCATCGGGGAGCTGTTTTTT	CASSYGQGAIGELFF
NA	NA	TRBV6-6	TRBJ1-5	TGTGCCAGCAGTCAGGGGCAGGGGAGCAATCAGCCCCAGCATTTT	CASSQGQGSNQPQHF
NA	NA	TRBV20-1	TRBJ1-1	TGCAGTGCTCCTGGGACACGTTACACTGAAGCTTTCTTT	CSAPGTRYTEAFF
NA	NA	TRBV9	TRBJ1-4	TGTGCCAGCAGCGGATTGGACTCAACTAATGAAAAACTGTTTTTT	CASSGLDSTNEKLFF
NA	TRBD1	TRBV20-1	TRBJ1-4	TGCAGTGCTGACCGGGACAGGGGAGATGAAAAACTGTTTTTT	CSADRDRGDEKLFF
NA	NA	TRBV2	TRBJ2-3	TGTGCCAGCACCCCGCGGCTATTCACGGATACGCAGTATTTT	CASTPRLFTDTQYF
NA	NA	TRBV20-1	TRBJ1-2	TGCAGTGCCCCACACACTCATGGCTACACCTTC	CSAPHTHGYTF
NA	TRBD2	TRBV5-4	TRBJ2-3	TGTGCCAGCAGCCCCCCAGGTCTAGCGGGGGTCACAGATACGCAGTATTTT	CASSPPGLAGVTDTQYF
NA	NA	TRBV9	TRBJ2-2	TGTGCCAGCAGCGTAGTTCGGGGAGGTACCGGGGAGCTGTTTTTT	CASSVVRGGTGELFF
NA	NA	TRBV20-1	TRBJ2-5	TGCAGTGCTAGGCCAGGGCAAGAGACCCAGTACTTC	CSARPGQETQYF